These 14 T cell receptor beta chains were all obtained from the same sample, sequenced in a study of T-cell memory formation after mild COVID-19. TCRdb recomputed calls from the 5' RACE reads with MiXCR, one row per CDR3 protein. The table shows around 210,000 distinct CDR3 sequences, with just over 9.5% occurring only once. The sequenced sample was PBMCs or a T cell subset sorted from them (not recorded which). Receptors were obtained from a man aged 18 to 35 who had mild COVID-19 (a few samples of this study predate the infection). Cell type and time point are not known.

This clonotype was observed a handful of times. This chain uses TRBV5-1 with TRBJ1-5; TRBD1 aligns across 7 bases. Losses at the gene ends were 5 bases for V and 2 bases for J; bases not matched to a gene: 7. CDR1 and CDR2 from the germline V gene are SGHRS and YFSETQ. This CDR3 has 15 amino acids. The CDR3 coding sequence is TGCGCCAGCAGTCCTACAGGGGAGGGCAATCAGCCCCAGCATTTT. Translation: CASSPTGEGNQPQHF. Drawing the rest from reference TRBV5-1 and TRBJ1-5, the complete variable domain is KAGVTQTPRYLIKTRGQQVTLSCSPISGHRSVSWYQQTPGQGLQFLFEYFSETQRNKGNFPGRFSGRQFSNSRSEMNVSTLELGDSALYLCASSPTGEGNQPQHFGDGTRLSIL.

This clonotype has just a few counts. The rearrangement joins TRBV7-2 to TRBJ2-5; a weak D match, TRBD2 (5 bases). V was cut by 6 bases and J by 7 bases, with 21 bases left in between. Germline CDR1 reads SGHTA; CDR2 reads FQGNSA. CDR3 length equals 15 residues. The CDR3 region is CASRPGVFLSGTQYF. The CDR3, as DNA: TGTGCCAGCAGACCCGGGGTGTTCCTATCCGGGACCCAGTACTTC.

This clonotype was counted between two and nine times. CDR3 protein: CASSKQPAAASYEQYF. CDR3 in DNA: TGTGCCAGCAGCAAACAACCAGCGGCGGCCTCCTACGAGCAGTACTTC. This chain connects TRBV9 to TRBJ2-7; a possible D gene is TRBD2 (5 bases). Germline-derived CDR1 and CDR2 are SGDLS and YYNGEE. The CDR3 extends over 16 amino acids. The germline V and J ends were trimmed by 4 bases and 0 bases, with 17 bases remaining between them.

This clonotype was recorded a few times. V gene TRBV5-1 combines with J gene TRBJ1-1; a possible D gene is TRBD1 (6 bases). Germline CDR1 is SGHRS and CDR2 is YFSETQ. Trimming left V 4 bases short and J 6 bases short, with 22 bases between. This CDR3 has 16 amino acids. CDR3 nucleotides: TGCGCCAGCAGCCGGGGGGATGCCACAGGGTACGCTGAAGCTTTCTTT. It translates to CASSRGDATGYAEAFF.

In its sample, this clonotype was seen a few times. V usage is TRBV12-3 or TRBV12-4 and J usage is TRBJ1-1; possible D gene TRBD1, 5 bases. The CDR3 has 22 residues. V dropped 7 bases and J dropped 0 bases, with 36 bases sitting between them. CDR3 sequence: CASTLLAGRFMGLGGLNTEAFF. The CDR3 coding sequence is TGTGCCAGCACCCTCCTGGCAGGGCGGTTTATGGGGTTGGGGGGACTGAACACTGAAGCTTTCTTT.

The chain uses TRBV20-1 and TRBJ1-6; tentative D call: TRBD1 (6 bases). Trimming removed 2 bases from V and 0 bases from J, with 11 bases in between. Germline V CDR1 and CDR2: DFQATT, SNEGSKA (reference sequence). CDR3 length: 16 residues. The CDR3 DNA reads TGCAGTGCTAGAACAGGGCTAAGCTCCTATAATTCACCCCTCCACTTT. Translation: CSARTGLSSYNSPLHF.

The table lists this clonotype with a few counts. In nucleotides, the CDR3 is TGTGCCAGCAGTGATCGGGGGGGCACAGATACGCAGTATTTT. It is translated as CASSDRGGTDTQYF. The gene calls are TRBV6-4 and TRBJ2-3; 7 bases map to TRBD2. The CDR3 is 14 residues long. CDR1 is MRHNA, CDR2 SNTAGT, per germline. The V and J ends lost 3 bases and 1 base, in that order; junction bases with no gene match: 1.

The chain employs TRBV10-2 and TRBJ2-5; D uncertain. Trimming pared 0 bases from V and 5 bases from J, leaving 7 bases between. The CDR3 extends over 13 amino acids. Germline CDR1 WSHSY, CDR2 SAAADI. This CDR3 reads CASSESRWETQYF. CDR3 nucleotides: TGCGCCAGCAGTGAGTCACGGTGGGAGACCCAGTACTTC.

This chain links TRBV6-6 with TRBJ1-5; D not certain. V was cut by 2 bases and J by 4 bases, with 9 bases left in between. CDR3 length: 14 residues. Germline CDR1 and CDR2: MNHNY and SVGAGI (reference sequence). The CDR3 spells CASSYKVGNQPQHF. As DNA, the CDR3 is TGTGCCAGCAGTTACAAGGTGGGAAATCAGCCCCAGCATTTT.

In this sample, this clonotype turned up a few times. V usage is TRBV19 and J usage is TRBJ1-5; D call uncertain. The V gene lost 6 bases and the J gene lost 4 bases, with 10 bases spanning the gap. This CDR3 has 13 residues. Looked up from germline, CDR1 is LNHDA and CDR2 is SQIVND (reference sequence). The CDR3 DNA follows: TGTGCCAGTAGACCTCAGAGAAATCAGCCCCAGCATTTT. This sequence encodes CASRPQRNQPQHF.

V is TRBV11-2 and J is TRBJ2-2, with D hard to call. V gave up 4 bases and J gave up 0 bases, with 12 bases separating them. In germline, CDR1 is SGHAT, CDR2 FQNNGV. The CDR3 covers 16 residues. The CDR3 bases are TGTGCCAGCAGCTCCCAGATGGGGACGAACACCGGGGAGCTGTTTTTT. Protein: CASSSQMGTNTGELFF. The whole variable domain, remainder taken from reference TRBV11-2 and TRBJ2-2, is EAGVAQSPRYKIIEKRQSVAFWCNPISGHATLYWYQQILGQGPKLLIQFQNNGVVDDSQLPKDRFSAERLKGVDSTLKIQPAKLEDSAVYLCASSSQMGTNTGELFFGEGSRLTVL.

The J gene is TRBJ2-1, the V gene TRBV11-3, with 11 bases matching TRBD2. With V trimmed by 3 bases and J by 3 bases, 4 bases remained unmatched. The CDR3 loop spans 16 amino acids. The germline V gene has CDR1 SGHNT and CDR2 YENEEA. CDR3: CASSLTGTSGYNEQFF. CDR3 nucleotide sequence: TGTGCCAGCAGCTTGACCGGGACTAGCGGCTACAATGAGCAGTTCTTC.

This clonotype was seen ten or more times. V usage is TRBV5-1 and J usage is TRBJ2-3, with 7 bases lining up with TRBD2. The CDR3 length is 16 residues. V lost 2 bases, J lost 1 base, and 7 bases stayed unmatched. Germline V gene lookup returns CDR1 SGHRS and CDR2 YFSETQ. DNA for the CDR3: TGCGCCAGCAGCTTACCGATGGGAGGGGGCACAGATACGCAGTATTTT. Translating it yields CASSLPMGGGTDTQYF.

This clonotype was detected ten times or more. The chain is built from TRBV10-3 and TRBJ2-1, with D perhaps matching TRBD2 (7 bases). Germline V lookup: CDR1 ENHRY, CDR2 SYGVKD. The CDR3 extends over 18 amino acids. V gave up 3 bases and J gave up 6 bases, with 24 bases separating them. In DNA, the CDR3 is TGTGCCATCAGTGATGCACCCGGAGGGGGGGGGCCGTCCAATGAGCAGTTCTTC. Translating gives CAISDAPGGGGPSNEQFF.